This T cell receptor (beta chain) came from a study of T cell changes during pregnancy in multiple sclerosis. Sequencing was performed with immunoSEQ multiplex PCR; in TCRdb, only in-frame clones are kept and a portion is missing. The table has roughly 99,000 clones, around 92% seen once. The CDR3 totals 16 residues. The V end lost 6 bases, the J end lost 2 bases, and 20 bases lay between the germline ends. CDR1 MNHEY and CDR2 SMNVEV come from the germline V gene (reference sequence). This chain links TRBV27 with TRBJ2-7, with D perhaps matching TRBD2 (5 bases). Here the sequenced sample was peripheral blood, taken after pregnancy. The source is a female donor in good health, enrolled as a control in a pregnancy study. The CDR3, as DNA: TGTGCCAGCAGGACTACAAACTCTGGGCCCGCCTACGAGCAGTACTTC. It is translated as CASRTTNSGPAYEQYF.